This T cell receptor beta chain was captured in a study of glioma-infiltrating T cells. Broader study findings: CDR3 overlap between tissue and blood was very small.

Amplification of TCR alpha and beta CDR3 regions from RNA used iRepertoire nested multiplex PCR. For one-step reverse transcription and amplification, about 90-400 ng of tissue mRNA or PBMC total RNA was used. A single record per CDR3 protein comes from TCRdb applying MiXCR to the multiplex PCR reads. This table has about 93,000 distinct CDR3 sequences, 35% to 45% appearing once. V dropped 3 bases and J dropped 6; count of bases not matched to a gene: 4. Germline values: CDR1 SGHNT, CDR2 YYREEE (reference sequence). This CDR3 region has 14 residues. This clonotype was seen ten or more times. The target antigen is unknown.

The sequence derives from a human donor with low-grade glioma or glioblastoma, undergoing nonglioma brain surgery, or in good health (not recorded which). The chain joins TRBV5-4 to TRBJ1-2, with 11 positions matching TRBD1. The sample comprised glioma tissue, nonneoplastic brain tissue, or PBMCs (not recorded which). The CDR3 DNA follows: TGTGCCAGCAGCTCGGACAGGGGGCAAGATGGCTACACCTTC. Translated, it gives CASSSDRGQDGYTF.